These T cell receptor beta chains were read from a single sample in a study of vaccination and CD4 T cells after COVID-19. These TCRs are of unknown antigen specificity. One entry per CDR3 protein, called by TCRdb with MiXCR from the PCR reads. The repertoire holds about 7,500 distinct CDR3 sequences, over 40% seen once, with 14% in the top ten. The sample taken for sequencing was CD4+ T cells from blood, cultured in vitro. Receptors were obtained from a human donor in good health. Each CDR3 is given without its conserved first and last residue. Fields, in order: J gene, V gene, clone size, CDR3 protein. The size entry is marked missing in some rows and otherwise reads once, few, many or a size class.

TRBJ2-7 TRBV6-2/TRBV6-3 few ASSPLAGGSYEQY
TRBJ2-7 TRBV20-1 - SARDREGVYDEQY
TRBJ2-7 TRBV19 - ASRRSGGETYEQY
TRBJ2-3 TRBV5-4 - ASSPQLAGTDTQY
TRBJ2-2 TRBV20-1 - SARDVRSTGELF
TRBJ1-6 TRBV2 - ASSGEQLYNSPLH
TRBJ1-1 TRBV30 - AWTGVSSDTEAF
TRBJ2-3 TRBV6-1 - ASSRTASTDTQY
TRBJ1-1 TRBV7-9 - ASRSDRVNTEAF
TRBJ2-5 TRBV7-3 medium-sized ASSLNGRGQETQY
TRBJ1-2 TRBV12-3/TRBV12-4 - ASSPSRDNYGYT
TRBJ2-5 TRBV9 - ASGKGGQGGETQY
TRBJ2-1 TRBV7-2 - ASSLVTNSYYYNEQF
TRBJ1-3 TRBV20-1 - SARDLQGTGWAGNTIY
TRBJ2-1 TRBV7-9 - ASLGTSGSYNEQF
TRBJ1-1 TRBV6-5 - ASSYEGNTEAF
TRBJ1-6 TRBV24-1 few ATPLDEGQGQSPLH
TRBJ2-3 TRBV6-2/TRBV6-3 - ASTPRAGSTDTQY
TRBJ1-6 TRBV12-3/TRBV12-4 - ASRVGVSPLH
TRBJ2-7 TRBV6-5 - ASSSFSGPGTGRYEQY
TRBJ1-6 TRBV18 - ASSRDRVNSPLH
TRBJ1-5 TRBV12-3/TRBV12-4 - ASRWSDQSQH
TRBJ1-2 TRBV10-3 - AISIRGDSEGYT
TRBJ1-1 TRBV5-1 - ASSLGGTGSLRSSEAF
TRBJ1-2 TRBV7-9 - ASEAEYGYT
TRBJ1-1 TRBV5-1 - ASLDGLGEAF
TRBJ2-2 TRBV19 few ASSMGPSGELF
TRBJ1-2 TRBV19 - ASTNRDGYYGYT
TRBJ1-5 TRBV12-3/TRBV12-4 few ASSLLGGQPQH
TRBJ1-6 TRBV6-1 - ASINSYNSPLH
TRBJ2-1 TRBV6-5 - ASSLRLAGASGSYNEQF
TRBJ2-5 TRBV20-1 few SALRDGETQY
TRBJ1-3 TRBV27 - ASSLSDRGNGNTMY
TRBJ1-1 TRBV10-1 few ASSESGRGRAF
TRBJ1-3 TRBV7-2 - ASSAGTDSGNTIY
TRBJ2-7 TRBV7-9 - ASSLSGGASPYEQY
TRBJ2-3 TRBV20-1 - SAVDRGGADTQY
TRBJ1-5 TRBV30 - AVQGRGFEQPQH
TRBJ2-7 TRBV7-8 - ASSSAYEQY
TRBJ2-7 TRBV11-2 - ASSLVYEQY
TRBJ2-7 TRBV6-5 - ASSYSTGHLLYEQY
TRBJ2-5 TRBV12-3/TRBV12-4 - ASSLSVLQETQY
TRBJ1-1 TRBV12-3/TRBV12-4 - ASALSRGVIGTEAF
TRBJ1-6 TRBV6-7 - ASIVRGPLPNNSPLH
TRBJ2-7 TRBV12-3/TRBV12-4 - ASSRRLTYEQY
TRBJ2-3 TRBV2 - ASSLGTDTQY
TRBJ1-1 TRBV19 - ASSTGTEAF